Listed below are T cell receptor beta chains from one sample, sequenced in a study of shared clonotypes between healthy human individuals. The protocol was immunoSEQ multiplex PCR, while the TCRdb copy is restricted to in-frame clones and leaves out a portion. Among about 800,000 clones listed, about 96% were seen once. The sample consisted of naive CD8+ T cells sorted from blood. The receptors were sampled from a man aged 30 to 39 in good health. CDR3s include the opening cysteine and the closing phenylalanine or tryptophan. The D gene is left open where the match is weak. Clone size is given for some rows only: seen once, a few or many times, or a class if the clone is expanded.

D	J	V	size	DNA	CDR3
-	TRBJ1-4	TRBV6-6	-	TGTGCCAGCAGTTACTCGAGTCAGGGTAATGAAAAACTGTTTTTT	CASSYSSQGNEKLFF
TRBD2	TRBJ2-3	TRBV27	-	TGTGCCAGCGAACCTAGCGGGAGTGCAGATACGCAGTATTTT	CASEPSGSADTQYF
TRBD2	TRBJ2-7	TRBV6-6	-	TGTGCCAGCAGTTACCTCGCTAGCGGAATCTCCTACGAGCAGTACTTC	CASSYLASGISYEQYF
-	TRBJ2-1	TRBV6-1	-	TGTGCCAGCACGCGCGGACAGAGCCCCTACAATGAGCAGTTCTTC	CASTRGQSPYNEQFF
TRBD1	TRBJ2-7	TRBV27	-	TGTGCCAGCAGTTTATGGGGACAGCCGAACTACGAGCAGTACTTC	CASSLWGQPNYEQYF
-	TRBJ2-7	TRBV27	-	TGTGCCAGCAGTTTATCGGGGGGACCAATATACGAGCAGTACTTC	CASSLSGGPIYEQYF
-	TRBJ2-5	TRBV7-9	-	TGTGCCAGCAGCTCCCCCCCCCATGGAGAGACCCAGTACTTC	CASSSPPHGETQYF
-	TRBJ1-5	TRBV20-1	-	TGCAGTGTTAGAAGTGGTCAGCCCCAGCATTTT	CSVRSGQPQHF
-	TRBJ2-7	TRBV15	once	TGTGCCACCGCCACCGGGACAGCCCAAAACGGGGGCGAGCAGTACTTC	CATATGTAQNGGEQYF
TRBD2	TRBJ2-1	TRBV6-5	-	TGTGCCAGCAGCCCTACTAGCGGGAGAGGGTATGAGCAGTTCTTC	CASSPTSGRGYEQFF
-	TRBJ2-7	TRBV4-3	-	TGCGCCAGCAGCCAAGCACTAGACTACGAGCAGTACTTC	CASSQALDYEQYF
-	TRBJ2-3	TRBV5-1	-	TGCGCCAGCAGCCCAAGGGAGGCAGATACGCAGTATTTT	CASSPREADTQYF
TRBD2	TRBJ2-1	TRBV4-1	-	TGCGCCAGCAGTTTTCTAGCGGAAAGAAGCTCCTACAATGAGCAGTTCTTC	CASSFLAERSSYNEQFF
-	TRBJ2-1	TRBV7-9	-	TGTGCCAGCAGCTTCAACCCTGAGCAGTTCTTC	CASSFNPEQFF
-	TRBJ1-1	TRBV7-9	once	TGTGCCAGCAGCTCAACCGTGGAACCACGCTCTGAAGCTTTCTTT	CASSSTVEPRSEAFF
-	TRBJ2-7	TRBV7-3	-	TGTGCCAGCAGCCTGGACACCGCCTACGAGCAGTACTTC	CASSLDTAYEQYF
-	TRBJ2-5	TRBV19	-	TGTGCCAGTAGTATAATGGCTTTCGCCCGTCAAGAGACCCAGTACTTC	CASSIMAFARQETQYF
-	TRBJ1-2	TRBV13	-	TGTGCCAGCAGCTTAGCGGCAGGGACATATGGCTACACCTTC	CASSLAAGTYGYTF
TRBD2	TRBJ2-7	TRBV27	once	TGTGCCACGATGCGGGAGGCCGGCTCCTACGAGCAGTACTTC	CATMREAGSYEQYF
TRBD2	TRBJ2-3	TRBV7-3	-	TGTGCCAGCAGCTCCAGGTCGGGGGGAGTAGATTCTAGCACAGATACGCAGTATTTT	CASSSRSGGVDSSTDTQYF
TRBD1	TRBJ1-1	TRBV5-1	-	TGCGCCAGCAGGGGAATGACAGGGGAGGCGAACACTGAAGCTTTCTTT	CASRGMTGEANTEAFF
-	TRBJ2-3	TRBV7-9	-	TGTGCCAGCAGCTTAAGTCTCGGGGAGATTAGTCCAGATACGCAGTATTTT	CASSLSLGEISPDTQYF
-	TRBJ1-1	TRBV6-5	-	TGTGCCAGCGGATTCTGGAACACTGAAGCTTTCTTT	CASGFWNTEAFF
-	TRBJ1-4	TRBV28	-	TGTGCCAGCAGTGTCCGACGGGCAACTAATGAAAAACTGTTTTTT	CASSVRRATNEKLFF
-	TRBJ2-7	TRBV5-6	-	TGTGCCAGCAGCTTGAGGTGGACCTCCGACCCCTACGAGCAGTACTTC	CASSLRWTSDPYEQYF
TRBD1	TRBJ2-1	TRBV29-1	-	TGCAGCGTTGAAGGGACAGGGCAGGGTTACAATGAGCAGTTCTTC	CSVEGTGQGYNEQFF
-	TRBJ2-1	TRBV7-9	-	TGTGCCAGCAGCTCCACTCGGAGGGGGGACAATGAGCAGTTCTTC	CASSSTRRGDNEQFF
TRBD2	TRBJ2-3	TRBV5-5	-	TGTGCCAGCAGCTTGCGACTAGCGGGAGTAGATACGCAGTATTTT	CASSLRLAGVDTQYF
-	TRBJ2-7	TRBV29-1	-	TGCAGCGTCAGACTACCGGGCAGGGAGACCTACGAGCAGTACTTC	CSVRLPGRETYEQYF
-	TRBJ1-4	TRBV7-9	-	TGTGCCAGCAAAAGTGGGGTAACTAATGAAAAACTGTTTTTT	CASKSGVTNEKLFF
TRBD1	TRBJ1-5	TRBV2	-	TGTGCCAGCAGTGTGGACAGGGTAAACAGCAATCAGCCCCAGCATTTT	CASSVDRVNSNQPQHF
-	TRBJ2-7	TRBV5-1	-	TGCGCCAGCAGCTTGGCCCCAGGGCACTACGAGCAGTACTTC	CASSLAPGHYEQYF
-	TRBJ2-7	TRBV10-2	few	TGCGCCAGCAGACCTACTGATTACGAGCAGTACTTC	CASRPTDYEQYF
-	TRBJ2-3	TRBV14	-	TGTGCCAGCAGCCAGGAGGGCTATACGCAGTATTTT	CASSQEGYTQYF
-	TRBJ1-2	TRBV11-3	once	TGTGCCAGCAGCCGGGGGTCCGGATATGGCTACACCTTC	CASSRGSGYGYTF
-	TRBJ2-7	TRBV30	-	TGTGCCTGGAGTAACTTAGCGGATACCGCCTACGAGCAGTACTTC	CAWSNLADTAYEQYF
TRBD2	TRBJ2-3	TRBV7-8	-	TGTGCCAGCAGCATTACCGGGACTAGCCTAATCACAGATACGCAGTATTTT	CASSITGTSLITDTQYF
-	TRBJ1-5	TRBV19	-	TGTGCCAGTAGTCCCAGTAGGGGGAGGAATCAGCCCCAGCATTTT	CASSPSRGRNQPQHF
-	TRBJ1-3	TRBV6-5	-	TGTGCCAGCCGCGGCACGGTTGGAAACACCATATATTTT	CASRGTVGNTIYF
TRBD1	TRBJ2-1	TRBV2	-	TGTGCCAGCAGTAAGGGGGCCGGCGCTAGCTCCTACAATGAGCAGTTCTTC	CASSKGAGASSYNEQFF
-	TRBJ2-7	TRBV27	once	TGTGCCAGCAGCCCTTTGGGGAATTCCCTCGAGCAGTACTTC	CASSPLGNSLEQYF